The sequence of this TCR beta chain was determined in a study of breast tumors, draining lymph nodes, adjacent tissues. In its sample, this clonotype was seen many times. Its antigen is currently unknown. V lost 0 bases and J 1 base, leaving 18 bases between the germline ends. Germline assignment: CDR1 LGHNA and CDR2 YNFKEQ. The CDR3 covers 18 residues. Study results and caveats: Most tumor T cells seemingly derive from lymph node, then expand in tumor.

One entry per CDR3 protein results from TCRdb running MiXCR on the multiplex PCR reads. The data show 150,000 to 200,000 distinct CDR3 sequences, approximately 30% seen once. Samples came from axillary lymph nodes draining the breast cancer. This TCR was recovered from a female donor with breast cancer. Some clones in this sample may be carry-over from other donors' samples. The genes are TRBV4-2 and TRBJ1-2, with D possibly being TRBD1 (5 bases). The sequenced sample was axillary lymph node tissue. As DNA, the CDR3 is TGTGCCAGCAGCCAAGATTTCGGTCCCAGGGAAGGTAACTATGGCTACACCTTC. Amino acids: CASSQDFGPREGNYGYTF.